These T cell receptor beta chains were read from a single sample in a study of CD8+CD57+ T cells in acquired aplastic anemia. One entry per CDR3 protein results from TCRdb running MiXCR on the reads. The table includes approximately 470,000 distinct CDR3 sequences, around 30% detected once. Material for sequencing was sorted CD4+, CD8+, or CD8+CD57+ T cells (not recorded which) from PBMCs. The receptors originated from a human donor with aplastic anemia. Both conserved end residues are part of each CDR3. A D gene is named only where the DNA matches it firmly. The size entry is marked missing in some rows and otherwise reads once, few, many or a size class.

clone_size: few
cdr3_length: 13
v_call: TRBV19
d_call: NA
j_call: TRBJ1-1
cdr3_nt: TGTGCCAGTAGTGGGTCACCTAACACTGAAGCTTTCTTT
cdr3_aa: CASSGSPNTEAFF

clone_size: many
cdr3_length: 15
v_call: TRBV5-6
d_call: NA
j_call: TRBJ1-2
cdr3_nt: TGTGCCAGCAGCTTCCGATCGGACAGACGAGATGGCTACACCTTC
cdr3_aa: CASSFRSDRRDGYTF

clone_size: NA
cdr3_length: 15
v_call: TRBV5-1
d_call: TRBD2
j_call: TRBJ2-7
cdr3_nt: TGCGCCAGCAGCTTTAGGGAGGGAGGAGATATAGAGCAGTACTTC
cdr3_aa: CASSFREGGDIEQYF

clone_size: few
cdr3_length: 13
v_call: TRBV9
d_call: NA
j_call: TRBJ2-1
cdr3_nt: TGTGCCAGCAGCGTAGATGGAGGGGGAGCACAGTTCTTC
cdr3_aa: CASSVDGGGAQFF

clone_size: many
cdr3_length: 16
v_call: TRBV15
d_call: NA
j_call: TRBJ1-1
cdr3_nt: TGTGCCACCAGCAGTCCCAAGGGGGGGGCGACGGCTGAAGCTTTCTTT
cdr3_aa: CATSSPKGGATAEAFF

clone_size: few
cdr3_length: 14
v_call: TRBV7-3
d_call: NA
j_call: TRBJ2-5
cdr3_nt: TGTGCCAGCAGCCTGCAAGCTGGGGGAGAGACCCAGTACTTC
cdr3_aa: CASSLQAGGETQYF

clone_size: many
cdr3_length: 13
v_call: TRBV29-1
d_call: NA
j_call: TRBJ2-5
cdr3_nt: TGCAGCGTTGAATATCTATCAGGAGAGACCCAGTACTTC
cdr3_aa: CSVEYLSGETQYF

clone_size: NA
cdr3_length: 15
v_call: TRBV13
d_call: NA
j_call: TRBJ1-2
cdr3_nt: TGTGCCAGCAGTTTCGGGGGGAGACAAGAGGGTGGCTACACCTTC
cdr3_aa: CASSFGGRQEGGYTF

clone_size: few
cdr3_length: 15
v_call: TRBV25-1
d_call: TRBD1
j_call: TRBJ1-4
cdr3_nt: TGTGCCAGCAGTGAACGTCAGGGGGTAGGAGAAAAACTGTTTTTT
cdr3_aa: CASSERQGVGEKLFF

clone_size: many
cdr3_length: 15
v_call: TRBV19
d_call: TRBD1
j_call: TRBJ1-5
cdr3_nt: TGTGCCAGTAGGACAGGGAACCTTATCCATCAGCCCCAGCATTTT
cdr3_aa: CASRTGNLIHQPQHF

clone_size: once
cdr3_length: 16
v_call: TRBV4-2
d_call: NA
j_call: TRBJ1-1
cdr3_nt: TGTGCCAGCAGCCCTGGGACTTCCTCAAGGGTAACTGAAGCTTTCTTT
cdr3_aa: CASSPGTSSRVTEAFF

clone_size: NA
cdr3_length: 17
v_call: TRBV11-1
d_call: TRBD2
j_call: TRBJ2-7
cdr3_nt: TGTGCCAGCAGTCCACGACTAGCGGGAGCTCTGGGCTACGAGCAGTACTTC
cdr3_aa: CASSPRLAGALGYEQYF

clone_size: NA
cdr3_length: 19
v_call: TRBV18
d_call: TRBD2
j_call: TRBJ2-3
cdr3_nt: TGTGCCAGCTCACCACCCCTAGCGGAACCCCTGAAGCACACAGATACGCAGTATTTT
cdr3_aa: CASSPPLAEPLKHTDTQYF

clone_size: many
cdr3_length: 13
v_call: TRBV2
d_call: NA
j_call: TRBJ1-1
cdr3_nt: TGTGCCAGCAATGAAATGCAATCCACTGAAGCTTTCTTT
cdr3_aa: CASNEMQSTEAFF

clone_size: NA
cdr3_length: 13
v_call: TRBV7-4
d_call: NA
j_call: TRBJ2-5
cdr3_nt: TGTGCCAGCAGCTTAACCCCCTCAGAGACCCAGTACTTC
cdr3_aa: CASSLTPSETQYF

clone_size: few
cdr3_length: 13
v_call: TRBV20-1
d_call: NA
j_call: TRBJ2-3
cdr3_nt: TGCAGCGGGGTTAAGTTTGGGTCAGATACGCAGTATTTT
cdr3_aa: CSGVKFGSDTQYF

clone_size: NA
cdr3_length: 13
v_call: TRBV2
d_call: NA
j_call: TRBJ2-1
cdr3_nt: TGTGCCTGCAGAGACTTCACCTACAATGGGCAGTTCTTC
cdr3_aa: CACRDFTYNGQFF

clone_size: many
cdr3_length: 14
v_call: TRBV29-1
d_call: NA
j_call: TRBJ1-1
cdr3_nt: TGCAGCGTATGGCCCCCGGGGGTAGACACTGAAGCTTTCTTT
cdr3_aa: CSVWPPGVDTEAFF

clone_size: many
cdr3_length: 16
v_call: TRBV10-3
d_call: NA
j_call: TRBJ2-5
cdr3_nt: TGTGCCATCAGTGAGAGCCGGGTAGGGGGAGGTGAGACCCAGTACTTC
cdr3_aa: CAISESRVGGGETQYF

clone_size: few
cdr3_length: 14
v_call: TRBV9
d_call: TRBD1
j_call: TRBJ2-1
cdr3_nt: TGTGCCAGCAGCCCGACAGGGGGAAACAATGAGCAGTTCTTC
cdr3_aa: CASSPTGGNNEQFF

clone_size: NA
cdr3_length: 16
v_call: TRBV7-7
d_call: NA
j_call: TRBJ2-7
cdr3_nt: TGTGCTAGCAGCTTAGCCGAACCAGGGTTTGGGGCCGAGCAGTACTTC
cdr3_aa: CASSLAEPGFGAEQYF

clone_size: many
cdr3_length: 13
v_call: TRBV2
d_call: NA
j_call: TRBJ1-2
cdr3_nt: TGTGCCAGCAGTTTGGAAGGGGAGTATGGCTACACCTTC
cdr3_aa: CASSLEGEYGYTF

clone_size: few
cdr3_length: 13
v_call: TRBV6-1
d_call: NA
j_call: TRBJ2-7
cdr3_nt: TGTGCCAGCAGCCTATACAGGGAATACGAGCAGTACTTC
cdr3_aa: CASSLYREYEQYF